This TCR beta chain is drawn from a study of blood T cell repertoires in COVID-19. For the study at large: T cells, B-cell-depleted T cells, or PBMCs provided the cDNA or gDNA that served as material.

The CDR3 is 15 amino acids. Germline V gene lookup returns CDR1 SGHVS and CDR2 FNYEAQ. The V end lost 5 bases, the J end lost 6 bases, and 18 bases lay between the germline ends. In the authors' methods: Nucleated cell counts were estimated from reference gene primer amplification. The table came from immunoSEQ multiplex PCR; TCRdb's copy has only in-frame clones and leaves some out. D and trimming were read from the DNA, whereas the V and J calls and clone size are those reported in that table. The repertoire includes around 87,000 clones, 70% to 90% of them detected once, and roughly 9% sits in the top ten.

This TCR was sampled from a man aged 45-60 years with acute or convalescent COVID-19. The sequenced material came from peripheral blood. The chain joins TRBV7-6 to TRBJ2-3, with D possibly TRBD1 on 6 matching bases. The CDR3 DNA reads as TGTGCCAGCAGCACCCCACAAGGAACAGGGGATACGCAGTATTTT. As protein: CASSTPQGTGDTQYF.